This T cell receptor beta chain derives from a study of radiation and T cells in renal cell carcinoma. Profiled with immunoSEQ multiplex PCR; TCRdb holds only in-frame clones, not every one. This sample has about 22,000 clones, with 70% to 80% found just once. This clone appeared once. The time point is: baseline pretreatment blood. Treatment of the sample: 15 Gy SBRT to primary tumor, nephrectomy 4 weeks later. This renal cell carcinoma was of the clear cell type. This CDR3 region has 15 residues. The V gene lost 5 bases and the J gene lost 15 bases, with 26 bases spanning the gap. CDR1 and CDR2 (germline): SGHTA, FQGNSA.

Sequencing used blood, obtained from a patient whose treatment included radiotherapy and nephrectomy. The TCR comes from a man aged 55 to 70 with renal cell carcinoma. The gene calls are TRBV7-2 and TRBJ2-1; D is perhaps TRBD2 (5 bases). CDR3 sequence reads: CASSPAGPSGMGGFF. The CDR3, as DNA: TGTGCCAGCAGCCCTGCCGGGCCTTCGGGAATGGGCGGGTTCTTC.